This is a list of T cell receptor beta chains from one sample in a study of blood T cell repertoires in COVID-19. Produced via immunoSEQ multiplex PCR; TCRdb's table is partial and in-frame only. This table has some 120,000 clones, 90% appearing once. Sequencing input: peripheral blood. These receptors all come from a man in his sixties with COVID-19, enrolled during active disease. Both conserved end residues are part of each CDR3. D genes are given only for firm matches. Clone size appears in some rows only: once, few, many, or a class for an expanded clone.

-	TRBV4-3	-	TRBJ2-7	CASSQDRVEYEQYF	TGCGCCAGCAGCCAAGACAGGGTCGAGTACGAGCAGTACTTC
TRBD2	TRBV19	-	TRBJ2-7	CASSIGTSGGSYEQYF	TGTGCCAGTAGTATAGGGACTAGCGGGGGCTCCTACGAGCAGTACTTC
TRBD2	TRBV11-2	-	TRBJ2-1	CASRASGRPTYNEQFF	TGTGCCAGCCGGGCTAGCGGGAGACCAACCTACAATGAGCAGTTCTTC
TRBD2	TRBV25-1	-	TRBJ2-1	CASSRASGTYNEQFF	TGTGCCAGCAGTCGGGCTAGCGGGACCTACAATGAGCAGTTCTTC
-	TRBV5-1	-	TRBJ1-6	CASSLAVRGEGSPLHF	TGCGCCAGCAGCTTGGCTGTCCGGGGAGAAGGTTCACCCCTCCACTTT
TRBD2	TRBV6-1	-	TRBJ2-3	CASSDWTSGSDTQYF	TGTGCCAGCAGTGATTGGACTAGCGGGAGTGATACGCAGTATTTT
TRBD1	TRBV6-1	-	TRBJ1-5	CASRNDRDLNQPQHF	TGTGCCAGCAGGAACGACAGGGACCTCAATCAGCCCCAGCATTTT
-	TRBV7-9	once	TRBJ2-3	CASSVEGLSDTQYF	TGTGCCAGCAGCGTCGAGGGTCTCTCAGATACGCAGTATTTT
TRBD1	TRBV4-1	-	TRBJ2-7	CASSQDLGTGNGQYF	TGCGCCAGCAGCCAAGATTTGGGGACAGGGAACGGGCAGTACTTC
-	TRBV7-6	-	TRBJ1-4	CASSSRGEKLFF	TGTGCCAGCAGCTCGCGAGGGGAAAAACTGTTTTTT
TRBD2	TRBV11-2	-	TRBJ2-2	CASSLGLAGAGELFF	TGTGCTAGCAGCTTAGGACTAGCGGGAGCCGGGGAGCTGTTTTTT
TRBD1	TRBV6-6	-	TRBJ1-1	CASSYSGQGALAEAFF	TGTGCCAGCAGTTATTCGGGACAGGGGGCGTTGGCTGAAGCTTTCTTT
TRBD1	TRBV12-3/TRBV12-4	-	TRBJ1-2	CASTPDRSGGYTF	TGTGCCAGCACCCCGGACAGGTCGGGTGGCTACACCTTC
-	TRBV7-2	-	TRBJ2-7	CASSESQTSYEQYF	TGTGCCAGCAGCGAGTCCCAGACTTCCTACGAGCAGTACTTC
TRBD2	TRBV3-1/TRBV3-2	-	TRBJ2-5	CASSRGTSGSTGGETQYF	TGTGCCAGCAGCCGCGGGACTAGCGGGAGCACAGGCGGGGAGACCCAGTACTTC
-	TRBV6-5	-	TRBJ2-7	CASTTSGNEQYF	TGTGCCAGTACTACTTCGGGTAATGAGCAGTACTTC
-	TRBV18	-	TRBJ2-5	CASSPAGGIQETQYF	TGTGCCAGCTCACCCGCCGGAGGGATCCAAGAGACCCAGTACTTC
-	TRBV5-4	-	TRBJ1-1	CASSPTNRDREAFF	TGTGCCAGCAGCCCGACCAACAGGGACCGTGAAGCTTTCTTT
TRBD1	TRBV7-9	-	TRBJ1-6	CASSSPGGQGALVSPLHF	TGTGCCAGCAGCTCCCCAGGTGGTCAGGGGGCTCTAGTTTCACCCCTCCACTTT
TRBD2	TRBV9	-	TRBJ2-3	CASSPIAGSGADTQYF	TGTGCCAGCAGCCCTATAGCGGGATCAGGGGCAGATACGCAGTATTTT
-	TRBV6-8	-	TRBJ2-6	CASSSRQPKSGANVLTF	TGTGCCAGCAGTTCCCGACAGCCCAAGTCTGGGGCCAACGTCCTGACTTTC
TRBD1	TRBV19	-	TRBJ2-1	CASSTDRSSYNEQFF	TGTGCCAGTAGCACGGACAGGAGCTCCTACAATGAGCAGTTCTTC
-	TRBV5-1	-	TRBJ2-3	CASNPRVVSTDTQYF	TGCGCCAGCAACCCGCGGGTCGTCTCCACAGATACGCAGTATTTT
TRBD2	TRBV4-3	once	TRBJ2-2	CASSHRGTSGIGTGELFF	TGCGCCAGCAGCCATCGAGGGACTAGCGGGATCGGCACCGGGGAGCTGTTTTTT
-	TRBV2	-	TRBJ1-5	CASSDADTNQPQHF	TGTGCCAGCAGTGATGCGGACACCAATCAGCCCCAGCATTTT
TRBD1	TRBV29-1	-	TRBJ1-2	CSVAGTGNGYTF	TGCAGCGTTGCAGGGACAGGGAATGGCTACACCTTC